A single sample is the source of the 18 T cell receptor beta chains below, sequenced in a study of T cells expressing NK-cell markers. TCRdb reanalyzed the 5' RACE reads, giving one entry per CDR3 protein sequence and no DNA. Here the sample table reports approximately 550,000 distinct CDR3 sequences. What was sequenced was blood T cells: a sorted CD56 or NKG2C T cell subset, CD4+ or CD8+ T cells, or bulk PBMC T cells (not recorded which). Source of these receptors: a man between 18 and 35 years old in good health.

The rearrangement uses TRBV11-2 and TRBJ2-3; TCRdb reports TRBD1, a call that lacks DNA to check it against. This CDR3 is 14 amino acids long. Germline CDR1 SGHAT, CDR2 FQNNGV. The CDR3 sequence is CASSLDQGRDTQYF.

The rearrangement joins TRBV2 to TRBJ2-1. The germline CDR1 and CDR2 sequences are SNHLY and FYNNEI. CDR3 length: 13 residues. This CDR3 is CASSEVGYNEQFF.

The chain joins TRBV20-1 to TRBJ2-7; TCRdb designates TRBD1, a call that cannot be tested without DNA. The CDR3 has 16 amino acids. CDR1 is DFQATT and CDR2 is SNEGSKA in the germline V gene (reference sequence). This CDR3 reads CSARATGEGLYYEQYF.

The CDR3 region is CASSPGQREFNEQFF. This chain uses TRBV18 with TRBJ2-1; the TCRdb call, TRBD2, lacks DNA for checking. From germline, CDR1 is KGHSH and CDR2 LQKENI. This CDR3 region has 15 residues. The variable domain in full, with the rest retrieved from reference TRBV18 and TRBJ2-1, is NAGVMQNPRHLVRRRGQEARLRCSPMKGHSHVYWYRQLPEEGLKFMVYLQKENIIDESGMPKERFSAEFPKEGPSILRIQQVVRGDSAAYFCASSPGQREFNEQFFGPGTRLTVL.

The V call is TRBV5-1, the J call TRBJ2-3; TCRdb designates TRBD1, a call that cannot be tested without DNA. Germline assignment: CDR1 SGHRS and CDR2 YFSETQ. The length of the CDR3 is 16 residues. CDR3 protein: CASSSYTGTVTDTQYF.

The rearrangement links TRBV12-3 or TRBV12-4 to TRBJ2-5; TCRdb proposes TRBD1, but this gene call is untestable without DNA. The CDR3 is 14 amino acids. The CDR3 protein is CASSPSPLQGTQYF.

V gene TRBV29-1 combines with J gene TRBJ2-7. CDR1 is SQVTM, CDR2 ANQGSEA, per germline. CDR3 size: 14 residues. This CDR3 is CSVYSNTVSYEQYF.

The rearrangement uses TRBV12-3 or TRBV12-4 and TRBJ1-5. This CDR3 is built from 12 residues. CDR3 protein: CASSLGLGPQHF.

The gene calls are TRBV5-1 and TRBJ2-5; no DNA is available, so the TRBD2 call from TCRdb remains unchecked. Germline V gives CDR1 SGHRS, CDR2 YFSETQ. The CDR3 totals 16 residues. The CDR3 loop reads CASGELGLSLEETQYF.

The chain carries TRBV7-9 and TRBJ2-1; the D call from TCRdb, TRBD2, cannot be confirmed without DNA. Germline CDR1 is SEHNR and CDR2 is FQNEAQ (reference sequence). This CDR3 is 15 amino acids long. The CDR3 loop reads CASSFRLEGYNEQFF.

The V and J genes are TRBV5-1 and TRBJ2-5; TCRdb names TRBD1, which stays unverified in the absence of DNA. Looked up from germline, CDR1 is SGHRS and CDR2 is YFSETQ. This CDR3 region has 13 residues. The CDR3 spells CASSTGNRETQYF.

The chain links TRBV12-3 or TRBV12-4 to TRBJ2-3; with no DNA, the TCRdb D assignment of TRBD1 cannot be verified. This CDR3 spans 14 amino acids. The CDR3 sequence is CASSIPMRTDTQYF.

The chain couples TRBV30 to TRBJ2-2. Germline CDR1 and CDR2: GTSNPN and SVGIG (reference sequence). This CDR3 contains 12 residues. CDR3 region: CAWDRGAGELFF.

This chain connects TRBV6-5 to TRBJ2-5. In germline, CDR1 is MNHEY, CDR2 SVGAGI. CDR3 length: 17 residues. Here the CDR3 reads CASSYSGDGVLRGTQYF.

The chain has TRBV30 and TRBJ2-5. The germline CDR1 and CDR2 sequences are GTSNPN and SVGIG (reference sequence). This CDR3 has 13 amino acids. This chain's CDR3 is CAWSVSLQETQYF.

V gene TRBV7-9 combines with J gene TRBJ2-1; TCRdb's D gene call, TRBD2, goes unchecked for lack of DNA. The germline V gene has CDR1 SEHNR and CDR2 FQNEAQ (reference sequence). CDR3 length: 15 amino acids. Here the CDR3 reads CASSWTLAGKNEQFF.

CDR3 residues: CASSQDLANTGELFF. The chain links TRBV4-3 to TRBJ2-2. Germline V gene sequence: CDR1 LGHNA, CDR2 YSLEER. This CDR3 has 15 residues.

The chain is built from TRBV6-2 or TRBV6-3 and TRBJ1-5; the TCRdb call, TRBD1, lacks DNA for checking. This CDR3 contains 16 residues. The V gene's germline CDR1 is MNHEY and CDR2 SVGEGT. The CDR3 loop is CASRTNRGIGNQPQHF.